Shown below are 13 T cell receptor beta chains from a single sample sequenced in a study of beta chain features in type 1 diabetes (dated by TCRdb to the late 2010s). Antigen specificity for these receptors is unknown. The full study reports these points: Type 1 diabetes patients showed a moderate but significant shortening of TCRB CDR3 length in all four CD4+ subsets.

Library generation was performed with the immunoSEQ multiplex PCR assay. The High Capacity cDNA Reverse Transcription Kit was used to reverse transcribe all of the isolated RNA, meaning that expressed TCRB transcripts were what got sequenced. TCRdb took this table from immuneACCESS and kept in-frame rearrangements with V and J called. Such tables lack part of the clones; where checked against another copy, unresolved V genes explain under half of the gap, and the rest is unexplained. Here the sample has a few hundred thousand clones; approximately 13% occur a single time. 0.015% of the sample is taken by the ten largest. Sequencing used naive CD4+ T cells from blood. Taken with the paper, the label for cell subset or site translates to: true naive CD4+ T cells. These receptors were obtained from a young woman with type 1 diabetes.

V gene TRBV30 combines with J gene TRBJ1-5; the match to TRBD1 covers 8 bases. Germline-derived CDR1 and CDR2 are GTSNPN and SVGIG (reference sequence). The CDR3 is made up of 14 amino acids. With V trimmed by 1 base and J by 6 bases, 5 bases remained unmatched. This CDR3 is CAWSAIQGGQPQHF. Here the CDR3 DNA reads TGTGCCTGGAGTGCAATACAGGGGGGTCAGCCCCAGCATTTT. Full variable domain (outside the CDR3, taken from reference TRBV30 and TRBJ1-5): SQTIHQWPATLVQPVGSPLSLECTVEGTSNPNLYWYRQAAGRGLQLLFYSVGIGQISSEVPQNLSASRPQDRQFILSSKKLLLSDSGFYLCAWSAIQGGQPQHFGDGTRLSIL.

This clone was picked up a small number of times. The chain links TRBV7-7 to TRBJ2-5, with 8 bases that match TRBD2. CDR3 size: 17 residues. Unmatched junction bases numbered 11, after V lost 5 bases and J lost 0 bases. Looked up from germline, CDR1 is SSHAT and CDR2 is FNYEAQ (reference sequence). CDR3 sequence: CASSPLAGWEYQETQYF. The DNA of the CDR3 is TGTGCCAGCAGCCCTTTAGCGGGATGGGAGTACCAAGAGACCCAGTACTTC.

The CDR3 loop reads CSATRRTRNTGELFF. The CDR3 coding sequence is TGCAGCGCTACTAGACGGACCAGGAACACCGGGGAGCTGTTTTTT. V and J are TRBV29-1 and TRBJ2-2; TRBD2 might be the D (5 bases). Germline V lookup: CDR1 SQVTM, CDR2 ANQGSEA. This CDR3 is built from 15 residues. Trimming pared 7 bases from V and 1 base from J, leaving 16 bases between.

The chain employs TRBV18 and TRBJ2-7, with a possible D match to TRBD1 (5 bases). The CDR3 spans 13 residues. Germline V gives CDR1 KGHSH, CDR2 LQKENI. V was shortened by 5 bases and J by 2 bases, with 10 bases between the two germline ends. CDR3 DNA: TGTGCCAGCTCAAAAATGGACACCTACGAGCAGTACGTC. This translates into CASSKMDTYEQYV.

There are a few counts of this clone. DNA for the CDR3: TGTGCCAGTAGGGCAGGGGGCCCGAACACTGAAGCTTTCTTT. Translated: CASRAGGPNTEAFF. V is TRBV19 and J is TRBJ1-1; 8 positions agree with TRBD1. The CDR3 covers 14 residues. From germline, CDR1 is LNHDA and CDR2 SQIVND (reference sequence). Trimming removed 6 bases from V and 1 base from J; junction bases left unmatched: 4.

This clone was seen only a few times. The rearrangement uses TRBV27 and TRBJ2-5, with D perhaps TRBD2 (6 bases). The CDR3 runs to 12 residues. Looked up from germline, CDR1 is MNHEY and CDR2 is SMNVEV (reference sequence). Deletions cut 6 bases from V and 1 base from J, with 6 bases between. CDR3 in amino acids: CASRGLQETQYF. CDR3 nucleotides: TGTGCCAGCAGGGGACTCCAAGAGACCCAGTACTTC.

This chain links TRBV11-3 with TRBJ2-5; the match to TRBD1 covers 8 bases. Trimming took 5 bases from V and 5 from J; bases not matched to a gene: 4. The length of the CDR3 is 13 residues. CDR1 SGHNT and CDR2 YENEEA come from the germline V gene. The CDR3 DNA sequence: TGTGCCAGCAGCCCGACAGGGGACGAGACCCAGTACTTC. It translates to CASSPTGDETQYF.

This clone was seen a handful of times. The gene calls are TRBV5-4 and TRBJ2-1; the match to TRBD1 covers 7 bases. Trimming at V came to 0 bases and at J to 13 bases, leaving 4 bases not matched to a gene. Germline assignment: CDR1 SGHNT and CDR2 YYREEE (reference sequence). This CDR3 contains 12 residues. The CDR3 nucleotides are TGTGCCAGCAGCTTGGTACCAGGGGGTCAGTTCTTC. This encodes CASSLVPGGQFF. Full variable domain (outside the CDR3, taken from reference TRBV5-4 and TRBJ2-1): ETGVTQSPTHLIKTRGQQVTLRCSSQSGHNTVSWYQQALGQGPQFIFQYYREEENGRGNFPPRFSGLQFPNYSSELNVNALELDDSALYLCASSLVPGGQFFGPGTRLTVL.

As for this clone: This same CDR3 is encoded by further DNA sequences in the sample. V gene TRBV5-6 combines with J gene TRBJ1-2, with 7 bases lining up with TRBD1. J was trimmed by 6 bases and V by 4 bases; bases with no gene match: 6. Germline CDR1 reads SGHDT; CDR2 reads YYEEEE. The length of the CDR3 is 13 residues. In DNA, the CDR3 is TGTGCCAGCAGCCTGAGACAGGGTGATGGCTACACCTTC. Residues: CASSLRQGDGYTF.

The table lists this clone with a few counts. The chain couples TRBV23-1 to TRBJ2-7; 9 bases are a match to TRBD1. TRBV23-1 is designated an ORF whose function remains uncertain. J was trimmed by 4 bases and V by 7 bases; bases with no gene match: 8. The CDR3 sequence is 14 residues long. The CDR3 bases are TGCGCCAGCATCCGATGGGGGACAGGGTACGAGCAGTACGTC. It is translated as CASIRWGTGYEQYV.

This chain's CDR3 is CATSRDPSGVETQYF. The CDR3 region has the DNA TGTGCCACCAGCAGAGATCCTAGCGGGGTAGAGACCCAGTACTTC. V usage is TRBV15 and J usage is TRBJ2-5; 9 nucleotides agree with TRBD2. CDR3 length equals 15 residues. Germline CDR1 LNHNV, CDR2 YYDKDF (reference sequence). V lost 0 bases, J lost 4 bases, and 3 bases stayed unmatched. Together with reference TRBV15 and TRBJ2-5, the CDR3 gives the full variable domain: DAMVIQNPRYQVTQFGKPVTLSCSQTLNHNVMYWYQQKSSQAPKLLFHYYDKDFNNEADTPDNFQSRRPNTSFCFLDIRSPGLGDTAMYLCATSRDPSGVETQYFGPGTRLLVL.

This clone came up many times. V usage is TRBV29-1 and J usage is TRBJ1-5; 9 nucleotides match TRBD1. V lost 6 bases, J lost 5 bases, and 5 bases stayed unmatched. The germline gives CDR1 SQVTM, CDR2 ANQGSEA. The CDR3 loop spans 13 amino acids. The CDR3 loop is CSVGRDRDQPQHF. As DNA, the CDR3 is TGCAGCGTCGGACGGGACAGGGATCAGCCCCAGCATTTT.

A few counts support this clone. The genes are TRBV4-3 and TRBJ1-4, with D possibly matching TRBD1 (5 bases). The CDR3 contains 15 residues. The germline CDR1 and CDR2 sequences are LGHNA and YSLEER. Trimming removed 0 bases at V and 8 bases at J, with 13 bases between. CDR3 coding DNA: TGCGCCAGCAGCCAAGAGGCGGGGACTTTGGAAAAACTGTTTTTT. Its protein is CASSQEAGTLEKLFF.